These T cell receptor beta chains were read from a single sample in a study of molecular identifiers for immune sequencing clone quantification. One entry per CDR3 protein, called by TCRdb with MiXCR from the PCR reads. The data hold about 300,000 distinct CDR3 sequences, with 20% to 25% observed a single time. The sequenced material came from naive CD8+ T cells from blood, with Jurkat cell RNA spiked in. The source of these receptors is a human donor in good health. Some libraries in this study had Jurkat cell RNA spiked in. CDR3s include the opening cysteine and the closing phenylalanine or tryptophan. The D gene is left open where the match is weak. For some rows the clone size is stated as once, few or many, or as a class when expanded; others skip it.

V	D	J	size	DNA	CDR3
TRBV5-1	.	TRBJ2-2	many	TGCGCCAGCAGCGAAAAGGGTCCCACCGGGCGGACCGGGGAGCTGTTTTTT	CASSEKGPTGRTGELFF
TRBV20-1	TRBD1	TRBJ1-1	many	TGCAGTGCTAGAGCAGGGGGCACTGAAGCTTTCTTT	CSARAGGTEAFF
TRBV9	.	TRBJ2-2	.	TGTGCCAGCAGCGTAGTGGCAGGGTCCGACACCGGGAAGCTGTTTTTT	CASSVVAGSDTGKLFF
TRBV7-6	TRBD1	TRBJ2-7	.	TGTGCCAGCAGCACCCGGGACAGCAACTACGAGCAGTACTTC	CASSTRDSNYEQYF
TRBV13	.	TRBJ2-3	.	TGTGCCAGCAGCTTAGGCTCCCACAGAACCTTCACAGATACGCAGTATTTT	CASSLGSHRTFTDTQYF
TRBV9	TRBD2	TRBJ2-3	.	TGTGCCAGCAGCCTCCGAGCGGGGGAGAGCACAGATACGCAGTATTTT	CASSLRAGESTDTQYF
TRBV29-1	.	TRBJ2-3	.	TGCAGCGTCGTCCCACAGGGCAAAACGCAAAATACGCAGTATTTT	CSVVPQGKTQNTQYF
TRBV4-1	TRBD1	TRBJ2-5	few	TGCGCCAGCAGCCAAGGGCCAGGGGGCCTTTTTGAGACCCAGTACTTC	CASSQGPGGLFETQYF
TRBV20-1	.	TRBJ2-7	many	TGCAGTGCCACGGCAGAGTCCTACGAGCAGTACTTC	CSATAESYEQYF
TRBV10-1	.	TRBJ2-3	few	TGCGCCAGCAGGGGGGGGGCCTCAGATACGCAGTATTTT	CASRGGASDTQYF
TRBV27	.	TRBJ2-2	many	TGTGCCAGCAGATCCGAATCCACCGGGGAGCTGTTTTTT	CASRSESTGELFF
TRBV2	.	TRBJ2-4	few	TGTGCCAGCACAGACTCGGGCGTTCAGTACTTC	CASTDSGVQYF
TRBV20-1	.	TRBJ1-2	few	TGCAGTGCTAGAGATCCGGTGACAGACTATGGCTACACCTTC	CSARDPVTDYGYTF
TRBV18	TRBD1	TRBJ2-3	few	TGTGCCAGCTCACCACAAACAGGGGCCCGGGGCACAGATACGCAGTATTTT	CASSPQTGARGTDTQYF
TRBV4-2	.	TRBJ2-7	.	TGTGCCAGCAGCCAACATTACGAGCAGTACTTC	CASSQHYEQYF
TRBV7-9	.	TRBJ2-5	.	TGTGCCAGCAGCTTAGAAGTCTACCTACAAGAGACCCAGTACTTC	CASSLEVYLQETQYF
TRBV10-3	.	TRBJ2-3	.	TGTGCCATCAGTGAGGAGCGGCTCGGGGCAGATACGCAGTATTTT	CAISEERLGADTQYF
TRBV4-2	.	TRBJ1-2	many	TGTGCCAGCAGCCGGGCAGACTATGGCTACACCTTC	CASSRADYGYTF
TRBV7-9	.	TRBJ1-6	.	TGTGCCAGCAGCGCCCAGGAAGGTCGTTCCCTCCACTTT	CASSAQEGRSLHF
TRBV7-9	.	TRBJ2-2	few	TGTGCCAGCAGCTTAGTGGGACACAGGACCGGGGAGCTGTTTTTT	CASSLVGHRTGELFF
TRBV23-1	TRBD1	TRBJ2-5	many	TGCGCCAGCAGTCAATCTGGTCGTGACAGGGGCGAGACCCAGTACTTC	CASSQSGRDRGETQYF
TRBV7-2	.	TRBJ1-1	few	TGTGCCAGCAGCTCGCTGACAGAGCTAAACACTGAAGCTTTCTTT	CASSSLTELNTEAFF
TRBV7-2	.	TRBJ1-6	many	TGTGCCAGCAGTCCCGGGACCGAGTTTAATTCACCCCTCCACTTT	CASSPGTEFNSPLHF
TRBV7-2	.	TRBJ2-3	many	TGTGCCAGCAGCCAAGGGGGGCCAGGAGTATATACGCAGTATTTT	CASSQGGPGVYTQYF
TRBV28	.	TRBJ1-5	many	TGTGCCAGCAGTTTCCGGGACGGCAATCAGCCCCAGCATTTT	CASSFRDGNQPQHF
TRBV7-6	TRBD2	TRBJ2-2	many	TGTGCCAGCAGCTTAGTAGCTAGCGGGAGGCGACGTACCGGGGAGCTGTTTTTT	CASSLVASGRRRTGELFF
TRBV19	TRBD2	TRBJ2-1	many	TGTGCCAGTAGTATAGGGACTAGCGCGAACAATGAGCAGTTCTTC	CASSIGTSANNEQFF
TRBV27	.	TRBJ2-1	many	TGTGCCAGCTCACTCACAGGGACCCTTAACAATGAGCAGTTCTTC	CASSLTGTLNNEQFF
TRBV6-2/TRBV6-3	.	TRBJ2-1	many	TGTGCCAGCAGTGATAGCAATTTTGGGGAGCAGTTCTTC	CASSDSNFGEQFF
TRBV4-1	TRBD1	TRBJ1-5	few	TGCGCCAGCAGTCCCCCGCAGTCGGAGGGGGCTAATCAGCCCCAGCATTTT	CASSPPQSEGANQPQHF
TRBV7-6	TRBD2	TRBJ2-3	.	TGTGCCAGCAGCTCCCCCGGGACTAACGATGCAGATACGCAGTATTTT	CASSSPGTNDADTQYF
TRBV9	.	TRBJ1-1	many	TGTGCCAGCAGCGTAGGGGTGATGAACACTGAAGCTTTCTTT	CASSVGVMNTEAFF
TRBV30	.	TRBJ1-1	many	TGTGCCTGGAGTGTTGTCAGGGGCCTTACTGAAGCTTTCTTT	CAWSVVRGLTEAFF
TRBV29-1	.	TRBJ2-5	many	TGCAGCGTTGAGGGAGAATGGGATCGGCAAGAGACCCAGTACTTC	CSVEGEWDRQETQYF
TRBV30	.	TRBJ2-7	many	TGTGCCTGGAGTTCCAGCGGGCCCTACGAGCAGTACTTC	CAWSSSGPYEQYF
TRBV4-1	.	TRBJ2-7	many	TGCGCCAGCAGCCAAGAAGGGGGGCTAAAGTCCTACGAGCAGTACTTC	CASSQEGGLKSYEQYF
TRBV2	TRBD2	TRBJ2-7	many	TGTGCCAGCAGATATACTAGCGGGAGTCCCGAGCAGTACTTC	CASRYTSGSPEQYF
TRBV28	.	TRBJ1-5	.	TGTGCCAGCAGGAGTTATCAGGAGCGCAATCAGCCCCAGCATTTT	CASRSYQERNQPQHF
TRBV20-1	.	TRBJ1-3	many	TGCAGTGCTAGAGAGAGTCGGGATTTTGGAAACACCATATATTTT	CSARESRDFGNTIYF
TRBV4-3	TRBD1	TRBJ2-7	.	TGCGCCAGCAGCCAAGATTGGACAGGTACTGGGAACGAGCAGTACTTC	CASSQDWTGTGNEQYF
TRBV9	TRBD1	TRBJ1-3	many	TGTGCCAGCAGCCTCGGGACAGGGGGTTTCTCTGGAAACACCATATATTTT	CASSLGTGGFSGNTIYF
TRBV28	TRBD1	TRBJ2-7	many	TGTGCCAGCAGCCTGGGGACAGTTTACTCCTACGAGCAGTACTTC	CASSLGTVYSYEQYF
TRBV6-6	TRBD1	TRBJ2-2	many	TGTGCCAGCAGTTACTCATTCCAGGGGGCCGGGGAGCTGTTTTTT	CASSYSFQGAGELFF
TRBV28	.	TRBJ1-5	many	TGTGCCAGCAGTTTAACAGGGTCGGATCAGCCCCAGCATTTT	CASSLTGSDQPQHF
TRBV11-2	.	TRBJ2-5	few	TGTGCCAGCAGCTTAGTTGGTACGGCGTACCAAGAGACCCAGTACTTC	CASSLVGTAYQETQYF
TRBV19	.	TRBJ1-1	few	TGTGCCAGTAGTATTGGGGCAGCCCACACTGAAGCTTTCTTT	CASSIGAAHTEAFF
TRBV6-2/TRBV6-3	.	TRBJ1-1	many	TGTGCCAGCAGTTACTCGTTGGGACCCGAAGCTTTCTTT	CASSYSLGPEAFF
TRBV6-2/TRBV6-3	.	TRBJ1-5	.	TGTGCCAGCAGTTCAGGACCGGGGGTTCAGCCCCAGCATTTT	CASSSGPGVQPQHF
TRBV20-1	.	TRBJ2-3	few	TGCAGTGCTAGCGTTCAGTTTACGCAGTATTTT	CSASVQFTQYF
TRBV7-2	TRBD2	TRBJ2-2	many	TGTGCCAGCAGCTTAATCCCTAGCGGGTATAACACCGGGGAGCTGTTTTTT	CASSLIPSGYNTGELFF
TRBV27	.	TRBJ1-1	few	TGTGCCAGCAGTTTAATCCTTTACAAGGGGTACACTGAAGCTTTCTTT	CASSLILYKGYTEAFF
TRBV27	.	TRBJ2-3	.	TGTGCCAGCAGTTTAGGTCCCCACACAGATACGCAGTATTTT	CASSLGPHTDTQYF
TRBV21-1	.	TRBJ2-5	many	TGTGCCAGCAGCAAAGACCTCCTACCACCCGGAGAGACCCAGTACTTC	CASSKDLLPPGETQYF
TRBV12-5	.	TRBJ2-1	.	TGTGCTAGTGGTCCCCCCCAGGCCCCTAGGGATACCAATGAGCAGTTCTTC	CASGPPQAPRDTNEQFF